The clone carrying this T cell receptor beta chain has only a few counts. This sample is drawn from a study of control samples from healthy donors and cancer patients. CDR3 size: 15 residues. The V gene lost 4 bases and the J gene lost 0 bases, with 12 bases spanning the gap. CDR1 and CDR2 (germline): SGDLS, YYNGEE. Data came from immunoSEQ multiplex PCR; TCRdb stores just in-frame clones and leaves some out. The sample includes around 51,000 clones, around nine tenths of them seen just once. Sequencing was performed on PBMCs. The TCR sequence derives from a man between 50 and 59 years old with head and neck cancer. The chain combines TRBV9 with TRBJ2-3; TRBD2 is a possible D gene (5 bases). The CDR3 coding sequence is TGTGCCAGCAGCCCCGAGGGCATTAGCACAGATACGCAGTATTTT. Translated, it gives CASSPEGISTDTQYF.